The clone carrying this TCR beta chain was observed a few times. What it binds is unknown. This sample is drawn from a study of PD-1 blockade in classical Hodgkin lymphoma. General study results and limits: With CD4+ cells, TCR diversity rose significantly by C4D1, but not with CD8+ cells. At baseline, newly diagnosed patients reportedly showed less TCR diversity than healthy donors.

Every patient had relapsed following autologous stem cell transplantation, and cohorts differed in brentuximab vedotin exposure. Purified CD4+ T cells were obtained from thawed PBMCs through magnetic negative selection. Sequencing was performed with immunoSEQ multiplex PCR; in TCRdb, only in-frame clones are kept and a portion is missing. The table includes around 25,000 clones, 84% detected once. The receptor was isolated from a human donor with classical Hodgkin lymphoma. The material sequenced was CD4+ T cells from blood, taken at baseline.

The CDR3 nucleotides are TGTGCCAGCAGCTACCAACAGGGATTCACCGGGGAGCTGTTTTTT. As protein: CASSYQQGFTGELFF. The chain has TRBV7-2 and TRBJ2-2, with a tentative D call TRBD1 (6 bases). CDR1 and CDR2 from the germline V gene are SGHTA and FQGNSA. This CDR3 has 15 residues. Between the trimmed V and J ends, which lost 4 bases and 4 bases, there was a span of 13 bases.